The entry below gives a single T cell receptor beta chain sequence along with its context. This entry comes from a study of control samples from healthy donors and cancer patients. The V and J ends lost 2 bases and 0 bases respectively, with 13 bases between them. This CDR3 has 16 amino acids. Germline CDR1 reads MDHEN; CDR2 reads SYDVKM. Generated by immunoSEQ multiplex PCR, the TCRdb table keeps only in-frame clones and is missing some. Of roughly 120,000 clones in the sample, about 89% were seen once. The V and J genes are TRBV28 and TRBJ1-1; D not certain. Sequenced input: blood. This TCR came from a woman aged 18-30 years in good health. CDR3 coding DNA: TGTGCCAGCAGTTTAAACGCGATGGCTTTGAACACTGAAGCTTTCTTT. It specifies CASSLNAMALNTEAFF.